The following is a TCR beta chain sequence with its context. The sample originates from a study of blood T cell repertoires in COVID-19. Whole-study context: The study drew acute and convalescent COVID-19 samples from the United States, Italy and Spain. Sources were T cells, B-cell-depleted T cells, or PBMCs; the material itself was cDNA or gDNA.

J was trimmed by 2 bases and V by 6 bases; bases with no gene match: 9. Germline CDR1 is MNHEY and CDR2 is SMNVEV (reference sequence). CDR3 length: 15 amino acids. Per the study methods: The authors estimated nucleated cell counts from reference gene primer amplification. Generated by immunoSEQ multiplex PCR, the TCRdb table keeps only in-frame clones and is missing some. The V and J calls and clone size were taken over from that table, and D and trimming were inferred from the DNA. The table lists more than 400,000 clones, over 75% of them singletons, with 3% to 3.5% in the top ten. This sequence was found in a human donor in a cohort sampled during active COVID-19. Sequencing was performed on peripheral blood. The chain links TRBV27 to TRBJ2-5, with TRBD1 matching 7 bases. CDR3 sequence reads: CASRRGPGTQETQYF. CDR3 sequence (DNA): TGTGCCAGCAGGAGGGGGCCAGGTACACAAGAGACCCAGTACTTC.